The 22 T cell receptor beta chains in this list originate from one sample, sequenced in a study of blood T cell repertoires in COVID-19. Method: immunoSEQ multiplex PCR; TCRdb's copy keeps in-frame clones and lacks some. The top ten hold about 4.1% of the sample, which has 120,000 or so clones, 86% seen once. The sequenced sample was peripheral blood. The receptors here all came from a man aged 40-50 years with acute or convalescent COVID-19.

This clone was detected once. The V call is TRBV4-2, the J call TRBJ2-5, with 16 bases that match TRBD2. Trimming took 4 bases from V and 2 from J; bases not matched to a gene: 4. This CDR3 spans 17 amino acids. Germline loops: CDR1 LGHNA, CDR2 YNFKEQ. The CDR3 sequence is CASSPGTSGGVQETQYF. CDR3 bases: TGTGCCAGCAGCCCAGGGACTAGCGGGGGGGTACAAGAGACCCAGTACTTC.

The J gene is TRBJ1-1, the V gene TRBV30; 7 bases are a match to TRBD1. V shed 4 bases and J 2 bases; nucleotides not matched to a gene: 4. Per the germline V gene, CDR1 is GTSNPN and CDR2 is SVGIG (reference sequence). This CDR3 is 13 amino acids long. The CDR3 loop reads CAWKEGANTEAFF. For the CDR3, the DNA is TGTGCCTGGAAGGAGGGGGCAAACACTGAAGCTTTCTTT.

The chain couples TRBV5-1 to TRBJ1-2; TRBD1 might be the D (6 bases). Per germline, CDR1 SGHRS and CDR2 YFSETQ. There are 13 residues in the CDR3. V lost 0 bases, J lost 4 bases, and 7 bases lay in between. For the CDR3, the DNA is TGCGCCAGCAGCTTGGACAGGGCCTATGGCTACACCTTC. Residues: CASSLDRAYGYTF.

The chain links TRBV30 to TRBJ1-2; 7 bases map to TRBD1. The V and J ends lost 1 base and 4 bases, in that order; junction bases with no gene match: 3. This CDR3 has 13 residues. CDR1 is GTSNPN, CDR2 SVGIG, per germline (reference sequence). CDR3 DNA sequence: TGTGCCTGGAGTGCCACAGGGGTCTATGGCTACACCTTC. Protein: CAWSATGVYGYTF.

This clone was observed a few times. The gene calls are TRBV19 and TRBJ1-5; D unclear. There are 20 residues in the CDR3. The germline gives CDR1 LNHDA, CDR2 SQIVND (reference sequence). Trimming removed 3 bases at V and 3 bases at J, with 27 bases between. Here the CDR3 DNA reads TGTGCCAGTAGTATCTCCCTCACGGGTTACGGGTCTTCGGTCAATCAGCCCCAGCATTTT. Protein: CASSISLTGYGSSVNQPQHF.

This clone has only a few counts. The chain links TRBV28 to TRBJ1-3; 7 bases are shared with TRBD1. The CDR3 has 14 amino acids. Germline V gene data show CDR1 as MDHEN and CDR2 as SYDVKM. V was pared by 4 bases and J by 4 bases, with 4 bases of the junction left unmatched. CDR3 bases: TGTGCCAGCAGTTCGACAGGGTCGGGAAACACCATATATTTT. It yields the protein CASSSTGSGNTIYF. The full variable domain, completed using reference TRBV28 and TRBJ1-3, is DVKVTQSSRYLVKRTGEKVFLECVQDMDHENMFWYRQDPGLGLRLIYFSYDVKMKEKGDIPEGYSVSREKKERFSLILESASTNQTSMYLCASSSTGSGNTIYFGEGSWLTVV.

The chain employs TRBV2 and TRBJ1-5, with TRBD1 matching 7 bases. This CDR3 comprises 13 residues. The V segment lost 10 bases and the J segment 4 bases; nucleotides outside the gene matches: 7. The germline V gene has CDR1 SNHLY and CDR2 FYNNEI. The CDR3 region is CATQDRPNQPQHF. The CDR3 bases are TGTGCCACCCAGGACAGGCCAAATCAGCCCCAGCATTTT.

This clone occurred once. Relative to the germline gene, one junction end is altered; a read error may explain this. The CDR3 is CASSPRQGSSYNEQLF. The DNA for the CDR3 is TGTGCCAGCAGCCCAAGACAGGGTAGCTCCTACAATGAGCAGCTCTTC. J is TRBJ2-1 and V is TRBV7-2, with 7 bases identical to TRBD1. Germline V gene sequence: CDR1 SGHTA, CDR2 FQGNSA. The CDR3 runs 16 residues.

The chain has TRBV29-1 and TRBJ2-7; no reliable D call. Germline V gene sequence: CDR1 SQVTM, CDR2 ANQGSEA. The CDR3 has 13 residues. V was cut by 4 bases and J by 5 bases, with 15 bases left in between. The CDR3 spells CSVGPTGSDEQYF. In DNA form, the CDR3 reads TGCAGCGTTGGACCCACGGGTTCAGACGAGCAGTACTTC.

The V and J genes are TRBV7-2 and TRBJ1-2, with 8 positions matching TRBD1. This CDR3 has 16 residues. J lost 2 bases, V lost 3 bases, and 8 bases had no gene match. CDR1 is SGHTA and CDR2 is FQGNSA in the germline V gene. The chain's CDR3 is CASSFELGQVNYGYTF. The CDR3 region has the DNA TGTGCCAGCAGCTTCGAACTGGGACAGGTGAACTATGGCTACACCTTC. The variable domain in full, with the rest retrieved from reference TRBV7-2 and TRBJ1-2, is GAGVSQSPSNKVTEKGKDVELRCDPISGHTALYWYRQSLGQGLEFLIYFQGNSAPDKSGLPSDRFSAERTGGSVSTLTIQRTQQEDSAVYLCASSFELGQVNYGYTFGSGTRLTVV.

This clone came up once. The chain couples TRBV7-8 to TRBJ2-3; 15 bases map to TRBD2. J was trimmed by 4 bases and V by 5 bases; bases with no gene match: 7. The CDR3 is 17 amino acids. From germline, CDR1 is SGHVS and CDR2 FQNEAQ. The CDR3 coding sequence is TGTGCCAGCAGCCCGTGGACTAGCGGGAGGGTGGCAGATACGCAGTATTTT. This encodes CASSPWTSGRVADTQYF.

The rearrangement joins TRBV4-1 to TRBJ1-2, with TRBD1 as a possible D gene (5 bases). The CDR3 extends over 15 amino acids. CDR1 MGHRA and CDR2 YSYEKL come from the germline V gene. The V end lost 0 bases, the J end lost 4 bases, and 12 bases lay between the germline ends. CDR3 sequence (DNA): TGCGCCAGCAGCCAAGATGTAGGGGAACCCTATGGCTACACCTTC. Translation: CASSQDVGEPYGYTF.

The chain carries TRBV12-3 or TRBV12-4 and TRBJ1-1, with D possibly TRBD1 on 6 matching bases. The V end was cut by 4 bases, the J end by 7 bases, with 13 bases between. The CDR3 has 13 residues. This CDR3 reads CASSYTGIDEAFF. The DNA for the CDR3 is TGTGCCAGCAGTTACACAGGGATTGATGAAGCTTTCTTT.

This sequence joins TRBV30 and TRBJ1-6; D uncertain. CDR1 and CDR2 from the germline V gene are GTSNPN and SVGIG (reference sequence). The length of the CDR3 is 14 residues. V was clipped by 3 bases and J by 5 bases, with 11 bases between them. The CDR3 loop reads CAWRREQNNSPLHF. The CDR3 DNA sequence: TGTGCCTGGAGGAGAGAACAGAATAATTCACCCCTCCACTTT.

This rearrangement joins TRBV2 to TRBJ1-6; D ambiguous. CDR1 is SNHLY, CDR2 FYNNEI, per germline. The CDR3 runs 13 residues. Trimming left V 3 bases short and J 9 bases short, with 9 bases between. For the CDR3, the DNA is TGTGCCAGCAGTGAGCGGGAGGGTTCACCCCTCCACTTT. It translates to CASSEREGSPLHF. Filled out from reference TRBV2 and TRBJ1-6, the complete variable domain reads EPEVTQTPSHQVTQMGQEVILRCVPISNHLYFYWYRQILGQKVEFLVSFYNNEISEKSEIFDDQFSVERPDGSNFTLKIRSTKLEDSAMYFCASSEREGSPLHFGNGTRLTVT.

The CDR3, as DNA: TGTGCCAGTAGTACGACAGGTACCACTGAAGCTTTCTTT. The encoded protein is CASSTTGTTEAFF. J is TRBJ1-1 and V is TRBV19; maybe TRBD1 (6 bases). Germline-derived CDR1 and CDR2 are LNHDA and SQIVND (reference sequence). This CDR3 comprises 13 residues. V was clipped by 4 bases and J by 4 bases, with 10 bases between them.

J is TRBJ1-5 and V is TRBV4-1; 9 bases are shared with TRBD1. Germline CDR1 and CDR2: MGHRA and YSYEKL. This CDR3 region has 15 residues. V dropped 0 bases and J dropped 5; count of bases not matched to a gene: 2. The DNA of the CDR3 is TGCGCCAGCAGCCAAGAACAGGGGGCACATCAGCCCCAGCATTTT. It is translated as CASSQEQGAHQPQHF.

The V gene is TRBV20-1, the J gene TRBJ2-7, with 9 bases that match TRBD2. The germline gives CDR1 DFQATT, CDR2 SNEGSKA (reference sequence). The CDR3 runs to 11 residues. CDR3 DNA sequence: TGCAGTGCCCAGGGGATAGCGGGAGTTGGGGTC. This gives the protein CSAQGIAGVGV.

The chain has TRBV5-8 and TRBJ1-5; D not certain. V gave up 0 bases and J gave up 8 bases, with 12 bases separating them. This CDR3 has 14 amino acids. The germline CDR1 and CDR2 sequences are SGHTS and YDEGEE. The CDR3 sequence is CASSLVGSREPQHF. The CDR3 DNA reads TGTGCCAGCAGCTTGGTGGGTAGCCGGGAGCCCCAGCATTTT.

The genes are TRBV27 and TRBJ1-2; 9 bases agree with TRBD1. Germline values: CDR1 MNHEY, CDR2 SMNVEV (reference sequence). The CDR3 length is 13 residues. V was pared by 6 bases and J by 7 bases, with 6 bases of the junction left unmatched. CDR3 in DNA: TGTGCCAGCAGGCCGACAGGGGGGACTGGCTACACCTTC. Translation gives CASRPTGGTGYTF.

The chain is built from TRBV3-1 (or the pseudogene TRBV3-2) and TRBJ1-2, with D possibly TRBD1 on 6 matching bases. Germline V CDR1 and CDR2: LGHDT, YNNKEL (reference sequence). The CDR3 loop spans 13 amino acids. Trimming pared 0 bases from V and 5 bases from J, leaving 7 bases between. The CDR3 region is CASSQERGYGYTF. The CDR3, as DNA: TGTGCCAGCAGCCAAGAGAGGGGGTATGGCTACACCTTC.

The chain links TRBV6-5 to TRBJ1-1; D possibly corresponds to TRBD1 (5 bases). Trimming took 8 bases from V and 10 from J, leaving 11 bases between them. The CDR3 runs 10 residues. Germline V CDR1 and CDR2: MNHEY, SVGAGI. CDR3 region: CASGREGAFF. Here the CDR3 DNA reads TGTGCCAGCGGCAGGGAGGGAGCTTTCTTT.